These 28 T cell receptor beta chains share one sample of origin, sequenced in a study of identical twins. MiXCR, run by TCRdb on the 5' RACE reads, gives a single entry per CDR3 protein. The sample records around 290,000 distinct CDR3 sequences, roughly 9% being singletons. These records were also assigned to another study, of yellow fever vaccine responses in identical twins.

Sequenced input: CD8+ T cells sorted from blood. The receptors originated from a woman aged 18-29 years in good health.

This clonotype was seen only a few times. The CDR3 loop reads CASSLISGSIYEQYF. CDR3 nucleotide sequence: TGTGCCAGCAGCTTAATCAGCGGGAGTATCTACGAGCAGTACTTC. This rearrangement joins TRBV7-2 to TRBJ2-7; the match to TRBD2 covers 8 bases. The trim removed 2 bases at V and 3 bases at J, leaving 6 bases unmatched. CDR3 length: 15 amino acids. The V gene's germline CDR1 is SGHTA and CDR2 FQGNSA. The entire variable domain, with the rest obtained from reference TRBV7-2 and TRBJ2-7, is as follows: GAGVSQSPSNKVTEKGKDVELRCDPISGHTALYWYRQSLGQGLEFLIYFQGNSAPDKSGLPSDRFSAERTGGSVSTLTIQRTQQEDSAVYLCASSLISGSIYEQYFGPGTRLTVT.

This clonotype appeared a few times. The rearrangement links TRBV7-3 to TRBJ2-7, with 15 bases fitting TRBD2. The V segment lost 5 bases and the J segment 6 bases; nucleotides outside the gene matches: 20. Germline CDR1 reads SGHTA; CDR2 reads FQGTGA. The CDR3 loop spans 20 amino acids. CDR3 protein: CASSALPGTSGGPSPGEQYF. The CDR3 DNA follows: TGTGCCAGCAGCGCGTTACCCGGGACTAGCGGGGGGCCCTCGCCGGGCGAGCAGTACTTC.

This clonotype has ten or more counts. The rearrangement links TRBV27 to TRBJ2-3; TRBD1 matches at 7 bases. Trimming removed 3 bases from V and 0 bases from J; junction bases left unmatched: 9. Germline CDR1 and CDR2: MNHEY and SMNVEV (reference sequence). The CDR3 spans 17 residues. For the CDR3, the DNA is TGTGCCAGCAGTTTGAAGGACAGGATCCGTAGCACAGATACGCAGTATTTT. Its translation: CASSLKDRIRSTDTQYF.

This clonotype was recorded many times. This chain links TRBV6-2 or TRBV6-3 with TRBJ2-1; 11 bases are a match to TRBD2. Germline loops: CDR1 MNHEY, CDR2 SVGEGT. Germline trimming cut 7 bases from V and 4 bases from J; bases unmatched to any gene: 3. CDR3 length: 14 amino acids. CDR3 nucleotide sequence: TGTGCCAGCAACCTAGCGGGAGGATACAATGAGCAGTTCTTC. Its translation is CASNLAGGYNEQFF.

This clonotype was seen a handful of times. The chain employs TRBV6-1 and TRBJ2-1; D may be TRBD1 (5 bases). Trimming stripped 7 bases from V and 7 bases from J, with 11 bases between. The CDR3 consists of 12 residues. CDR1 is MNHNS and CDR2 is SASEGT in the germline V gene. Written as DNA, the CDR3 is TGTGCCAGCAAACTTCCAGGGAATGAGCAGTTCTTC. It specifies CASKLPGNEQFF.

The gene calls are TRBV19 and TRBJ2-3, with 9 bases that match TRBD1. Germline CDR1 is LNHDA and CDR2 is SQIVND (reference sequence). V shed 5 bases, J shed 4 bases, and the junction held 7 bases outside the gene matches. The CDR3 spans 15 residues. The CDR3 DNA reads as TGTGCCAGTAGTCCTCGGGACAGGGCGGCAGATACGCAGTATTTT. This encodes CASSPRDRAADTQYF.

V and J are TRBV20-1 and TRBJ2-7, with 11 positions matching TRBD2. The CDR3 is 17 amino acids. Germline CDR1 reads DFQATT; CDR2 reads SNEGSKA (reference sequence). V was clipped by 4 bases and J by 4 bases; unmatched bases: 15. CDR3 bases: TGCAGTGCTAAACTAGCGGGAGAAGAGGCACTGGGTTACGAGCAGTACTTC. Amino acid sequence: CSAKLAGEEALGYEQYF.

This clonotype was found a few times. This chain connects TRBV7-2 to TRBJ1-1; D is ambiguous. V was trimmed by 2 bases and J by 1 base, leaving 8 bases between them. The germline V gene encodes CDR1 SGHTA and CDR2 FQGNSA. The CDR3 spans 14 residues. The CDR3 DNA reads TGTGCCAGCAGCTTACTTCGCTGGAACACTGAAGCTTTCTTT. Residues: CASSLLRWNTEAFF. Full variable domain (outside the CDR3, taken from reference TRBV7-2 and TRBJ1-1): GAGVSQSPSNKVTEKGKDVELRCDPISGHTALYWYRQSLGQGLEFLIYFQGNSAPDKSGLPSDRFSAERTGGSVSTLTIQRTQQEDSAVYLCASSLLRWNTEAFFGQGTRLTVV.

This clonotype has only a few counts. The chain joins TRBV11-2 to TRBJ2-5, with 7 bases fitting TRBD2. The CDR3 has 15 residues. J gave up 1 base and V 3 bases, and 5 bases lay outside the gene matches. Germline lookup yields CDR1 SGHAT and CDR2 FQNNGV. CDR3 residues: CASSFSAGSQETQYF. As DNA, the CDR3 is TGTGCCAGCAGCTTCTCAGCGGGGAGCCAAGAGACCCAGTACTTC.

This clonotype was detected ten times or more. V gene TRBV29-1 combines with J gene TRBJ2-3; maybe TRBD1 (6 bases). CDR3 length: 15 amino acids. Trimming pared 1 base from V and 3 bases from J, leaving 14 bases between. Germline V lookup: CDR1 SQVTM, CDR2 ANQGSEA. The CDR3 reads CSVEGPGEWTDTQYF. As DNA, the CDR3 is TGCAGCGTTGAAGGGCCAGGGGAGTGGACAGATACGCAGTATTTT.

This clonotype has only a few counts. This chain uses TRBV4-1 with TRBJ2-5; perhaps TRBD1 as D (5 bases). Germline-derived CDR1 and CDR2 are MGHRA and YSYEKL. The CDR3 contains 14 residues. The ends were cut back, 1 base at V and 5 bases at J, with 11 bases in the middle. CDR3 DNA sequence: TGCGCCAGCAGCCAAGTAGGGGAAGGGGAGACCCAGTACTTC. It yields the protein CASSQVGEGETQYF.

This clonotype has ten or more counts. The chain uses TRBV5-1 and TRBJ2-7; 7 bases are shared with TRBD1. With 4 bases clipped from V and 3 bases from J, the junction kept 7 bases outside the gene matches. The CDR3 sequence is 14 residues long. CDR1 is SGHRS and CDR2 is YFSETQ in the germline V gene. Here the CDR3 DNA reads TGCGCCAGCAGCCTTGAAGGGGGCAGCTACGAGCAGTACTTC. Translated, it gives CASSLEGGSYEQYF.

This clonotype has only a few counts. The rearrangement uses TRBV4-1 and TRBJ2-5; the D is unclear. The CDR3 covers 15 residues. V was shortened by 1 base and J by 5 bases, with 14 bases between the two germline ends. The V gene's germline CDR1 is MGHRA and CDR2 YSYEKL. CDR3 amino acids: CASSQVPAVGETQYF. For the CDR3, the DNA is TGCGCCAGCAGCCAAGTTCCGGCCGTGGGGGAGACCCAGTACTTC.

The sample holds many counts of this clonotype. The chain is built from TRBV29-1 and TRBJ2-7, with D perhaps TRBD1 (5 bases). Germline V lookup: CDR1 SQVTM, CDR2 ANQGSEA. V shed 6 bases and J shed 1 base, with 13 bases lying between them. The CDR3 is 13 residues long. CDR3 nucleotides: TGCAGCGTACAGGCAAGGGGATCCTACGAGCAGTACTTC. Its protein is CSVQARGSYEQYF.

This clonotype came up a few times. The chain combines TRBV7-9 with TRBJ2-5; 8 nucleotides align to TRBD2. The germline gives CDR1 SEHNR, CDR2 FQNEAQ (reference sequence). This CDR3 region has 16 residues. With 0 bases clipped from V and 5 bases from J, the junction kept 8 bases outside the gene matches. The CDR3 protein is CASSLAVSGIGETQYF. In DNA form, the CDR3 reads TGTGCCAGCAGCTTAGCTGTTAGCGGGATCGGCGAGACCCAGTACTTC. The whole variable domain, filled in from reference TRBV7-9 and TRBJ2-5, reads DTGVSQNPRHKITKRGQNVTFRCDPISEHNRLYWYRQTLGQGPEFLTYFQNEAQLEKSRLLSDRFSAERPKGSFSTLEIQRTEQGDSAMYLCASSLAVSGIGETQYFGPGTRLLVL.

V gene TRBV4-3 combines with J gene TRBJ2-3; D not certain. The germline V gene has CDR1 LGHNA and CDR2 YSLEER. There are 17 residues in the CDR3. Between the trimmed V and J ends, which lost 0 bases and 2 bases, there was a span of 15 bases. For the CDR3, the DNA is TGCGCCAGCAGCCAAGATCGTCTGGGCAGCTACACAGATACGCAGTATTTT. Its translation is CASSQDRLGSYTDTQYF.

There are a few counts of this clonotype. The chain joins TRBV9 to TRBJ2-7; 9 nucleotides line up with TRBD1. The CDR3 loop spans 14 amino acids. V dropped 1 base and J dropped 3; count of bases not matched to a gene: 2. Looked up from germline, CDR1 is SGDLS and CDR2 is YYNGEE. DNA for the CDR3: TGTGCCAGCAGCGTATGGGACAGGGACTACGAGCAGTACTTC. Translating gives CASSVWDRDYEQYF. Full variable domain (rest looked up from reference TRBV9 and TRBJ2-7): DSGVTQTPKHLITATGQRVTLRCSPRSGDLSVYWYQQSLDQGLQFLIQYYNGEERAKGNILERFSAQQFPDLHSELNLSSLELGDSALYFCASSVWDRDYEQYFGPGTRLTVT.

This clonotype has more than one count but fewer than ten. The rearrangement joins TRBV7-3 to TRBJ2-7; 9 nucleotides match TRBD2. The CDR3 extends over 18 amino acids. In germline, CDR1 is SGHTA, CDR2 FQGTGA. V dropped 2 bases and J dropped 3; count of bases not matched to a gene: 14. CDR3 protein: CASSLPLRVAGVIYEQYF. CDR3 bases: TGTGCCAGCAGCTTACCTCTACGGGTAGCGGGGGTAATCTACGAGCAGTACTTC.

Only a few counts were recorded for this clonotype. This chain connects TRBV6-5 to TRBJ2-1; perhaps TRBD1 as D (6 bases). Deletions cut 2 bases from V and 0 bases from J, with 11 bases between. The CDR3 is made up of 16 amino acids. Germline CDR1 MNHEY, CDR2 SVGAGI. This CDR3 is CASSYIQGNSYNEQFF. CDR3 coding DNA: TGTGCCAGCAGTTACATCCAGGGGAACTCCTACAATGAGCAGTTCTTC.

The sample holds many counts of this clonotype. The V call is TRBV14, the J call TRBJ2-1; 10 nucleotides line up with TRBD2. The CDR3 runs 16 residues. The germline CDR1 and CDR2 sequences are SGHDN and FVKESK. V lost 2 bases, J lost 3 bases, and 4 bases stayed unmatched. CDR3 residues: CASSQKAGGYYNEQFF. The CDR3 DNA reads as TGTGCCAGCAGCCAAAAAGCGGGAGGGTACTACAATGAGCAGTTCTTC.

The chain links TRBV7-9 to TRBJ2-7; no firm D call. V was cut by 5 bases and J by 9 bases, with 14 bases left in between. Looked up from germline, CDR1 is SEHNR and CDR2 is FQNEAQ (reference sequence). This CDR3 region has 12 residues. The CDR3 DNA is TGTGCCAGCAGCCCTCCAAAGGGCCCGCAGTACTTC. It specifies CASSPPKGPQYF. The whole variable domain, remainder taken from reference TRBV7-9 and TRBJ2-7, is DTGVSQNPRHKITKRGQNVTFRCDPISEHNRLYWYRQTLGQGPEFLTYFQNEAQLEKSRLLSDRFSAERPKGSFSTLEIQRTEQGDSAMYLCASSPPKGPQYFGPGTRLTVT.

This clonotype has only a few counts. V usage is TRBV20-1 and J usage is TRBJ1-4; D may be TRBD1 (6 bases). The V gene lost 0 bases and the J gene lost 8 bases, with 10 bases spanning the gap. The CDR3 covers 13 residues. Germline CDR1 and CDR2: DFQATT and SNEGSKA (reference sequence). CDR3 in DNA: TGCAGTGCTAGAGAGGGAGGGGGAGAAAAACTGTTTTTT. Encoded protein: CSAREGGGEKLFF.

This clonotype was observed at least ten times. This chain connects TRBV24-1 to TRBJ2-7; D gene uncertain. V shed 6 bases and J shed 3 bases, with 14 bases lying between them. Germline CDR1 and CDR2: KGHDR and SFDVKD. The CDR3 has 14 residues. CDR3 region: CATSITGRYYEQYF. In DNA, the CDR3 is TGTGCCACCAGTATTACCGGCAGGTACTACGAGCAGTACTTC.

This clonotype was picked up a small number of times. The V and J genes are TRBV29-1 and TRBJ2-7; D perhaps matches TRBD2 (7 bases). Deletions cut 4 bases from V and 2 bases from J, with 18 bases between. CDR1 SQVTM and CDR2 ANQGSEA come from the germline V gene. This CDR3 spans 15 amino acids. CDR3 loop: CSVGGGDLTPYEQYF. CDR3 DNA sequence: TGCAGCGTTGGAGGGGGGGATCTCACACCCTACGAGCAGTACTTC.

This clonotype turned up a few times. The gene calls are TRBV3-1 and TRBJ1-1, with a weak D call TRBD1 (6 bases). Trimming took 2 bases from V and 7 from J, leaving 14 bases between them. The CDR3 covers 14 residues. From germline, CDR1 is LGHDT and CDR2 YNNKEL (reference sequence). CDR3 in amino acids: CASSQTAGHLEAFF. CDR3 in DNA: TGTGCCAGCAGCCAAACTGCGGGACACCTTGAAGCTTTCTTT.

This rearrangement joins TRBV6-2 or TRBV6-3 to TRBJ2-1, with D possibly being TRBD1 (5 bases). The CDR3 is made up of 13 amino acids. Germline V gene data show CDR1 as MNHEY and CDR2 as SVGEGT. Trimming took 6 bases from V and 3 from J, leaving 9 bases between them. The CDR3 DNA reads as TGTGCCAGCAGGGCAGGGCTCTACAATGAGCAGTTCTTC. Protein: CASRAGLYNEQFF.

This chain joins TRBV12-3 or TRBV12-4 and TRBJ2-7; no reliable D call. The CDR3 covers 18 residues. V gave up 3 bases and J gave up 0 bases, with 21 bases separating them. The CDR3 DNA sequence: TGTGCCAGCAGTTTCTCCCTAAAACCCGACACCTACTCCTACGAGCAGTACTTC. As protein: CASSFSLKPDTYSYEQYF.

The chain carries TRBV27 and TRBJ1-1; unclear D gene. Trimming removed 3 bases from V and 7 bases from J, with 18 bases in between. CDR1 is MNHEY, CDR2 SMNVEV, per germline (reference sequence). This CDR3 is built from 15 residues. CDR3 in amino acids: CASSFEGGSGGEAFF. As DNA, the CDR3 is TGTGCCAGCAGTTTCGAGGGAGGCAGTGGCGGTGAAGCTTTCTTT.